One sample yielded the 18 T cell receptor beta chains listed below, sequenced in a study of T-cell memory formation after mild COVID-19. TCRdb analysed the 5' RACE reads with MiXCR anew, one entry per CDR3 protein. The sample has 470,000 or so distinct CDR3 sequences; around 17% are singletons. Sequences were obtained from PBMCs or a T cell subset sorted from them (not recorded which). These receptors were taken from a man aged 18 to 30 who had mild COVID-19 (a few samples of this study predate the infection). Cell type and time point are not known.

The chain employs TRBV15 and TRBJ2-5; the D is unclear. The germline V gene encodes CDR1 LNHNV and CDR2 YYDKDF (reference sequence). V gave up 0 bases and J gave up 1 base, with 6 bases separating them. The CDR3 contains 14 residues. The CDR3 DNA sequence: TGTGCCACCAGCAGAGATTACACCCAAGAGACCCAGTACTTC. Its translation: CATSRDYTQETQYF.

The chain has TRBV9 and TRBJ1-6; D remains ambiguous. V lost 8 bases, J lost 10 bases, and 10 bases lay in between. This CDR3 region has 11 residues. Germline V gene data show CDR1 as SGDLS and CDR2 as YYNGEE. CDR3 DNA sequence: TGTGCCAGAGAGCGGGAATCACCCCTCCACTTT. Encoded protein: CARERESPLHF.

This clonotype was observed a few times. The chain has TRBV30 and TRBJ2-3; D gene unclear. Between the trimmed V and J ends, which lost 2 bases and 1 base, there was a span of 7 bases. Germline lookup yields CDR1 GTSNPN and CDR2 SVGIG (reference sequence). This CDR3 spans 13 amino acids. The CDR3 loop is CAWSNRGTDTQYF. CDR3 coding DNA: TGTGCCTGGAGTAACCGGGGCACAGATACGCAGTATTTT.

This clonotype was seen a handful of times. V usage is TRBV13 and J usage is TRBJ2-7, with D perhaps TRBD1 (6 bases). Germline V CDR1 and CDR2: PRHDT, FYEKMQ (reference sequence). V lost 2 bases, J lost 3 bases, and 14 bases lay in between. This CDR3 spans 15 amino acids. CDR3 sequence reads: CASSLRDTGIYEQYV. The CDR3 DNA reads TGTGCCAGCAGCTTAAGGGACACAGGGATCTACGAGCAGTACGTC.

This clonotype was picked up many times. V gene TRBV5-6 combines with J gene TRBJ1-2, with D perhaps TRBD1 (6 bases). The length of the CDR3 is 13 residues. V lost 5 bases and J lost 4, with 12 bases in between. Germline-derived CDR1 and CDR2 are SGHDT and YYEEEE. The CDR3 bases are TGTGCCAGCAGATTTACAGGGAGCTATGGCTACACCTTC. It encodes CASRFTGSYGYTF.

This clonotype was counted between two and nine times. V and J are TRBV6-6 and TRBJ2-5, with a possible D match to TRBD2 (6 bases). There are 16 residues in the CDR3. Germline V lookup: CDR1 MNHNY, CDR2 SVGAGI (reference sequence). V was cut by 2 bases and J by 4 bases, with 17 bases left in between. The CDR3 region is CASSYPHRDWRETQYF. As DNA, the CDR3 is TGTGCCAGCAGTTACCCCCACCGGGACTGGAGAGAGACCCAGTACTTC.

The CDR3 nucleotides read TGTGCCAGCAGCCCCGGCGGGGCGGACAAAGCGGGAAACACCATATATTTT. It yields the protein CASSPGGADKAGNTIYF. V and J are TRBV5-5 and TRBJ1-3, with D maybe TRBD1 (5 bases). V dropped 4 bases and J dropped 4 bases, with 21 bases sitting between them. The CDR3 runs 17 residues. Germline V CDR1 and CDR2: SGHKS, YYEKEE (reference sequence). The whole variable domain, filled in from reference TRBV5-5 and TRBJ1-3, reads DAGVTQSPTHLIKTRGQQVTLRCSPISGHKSVSWYQQVLGQGPQFIFQYYEKEERGRGNFPDRFSARQFPNYSSELNVNALLLGDSALYLCASSPGGADKAGNTIYFGEGSWLTVV.

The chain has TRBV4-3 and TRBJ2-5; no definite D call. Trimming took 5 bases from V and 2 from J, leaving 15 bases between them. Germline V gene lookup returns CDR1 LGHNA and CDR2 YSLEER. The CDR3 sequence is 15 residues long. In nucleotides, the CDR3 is TGCGCCAGCAGCTTTGGAACACGGATACAAGAGACCCAGTACTTC. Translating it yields CASSFGTRIQETQYF.

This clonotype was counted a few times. CDR3: CASSYRGLGFNEQFF. CDR3 in DNA: TGTGCCAGCAGCTACAGGGGGCTGGGGTTCAATGAGCAGTTCTTC. This rearrangement joins TRBV6-2 or TRBV6-3 to TRBJ2-1; 9 bases align to TRBD1. CDR1 is MNHEY, CDR2 SVGEGT, per germline. Trimming removed 6 bases from V and 6 bases from J; junction bases left unmatched: 9. CDR3 length: 15 amino acids.

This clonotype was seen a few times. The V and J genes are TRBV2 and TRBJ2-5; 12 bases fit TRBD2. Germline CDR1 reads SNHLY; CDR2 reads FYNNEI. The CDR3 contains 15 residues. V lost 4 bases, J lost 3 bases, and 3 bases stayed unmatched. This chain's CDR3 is CASSAASGGEETQYF. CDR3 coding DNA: TGTGCCAGCAGTGCGGCTAGCGGGGGGGAAGAGACCCAGTACTTC.

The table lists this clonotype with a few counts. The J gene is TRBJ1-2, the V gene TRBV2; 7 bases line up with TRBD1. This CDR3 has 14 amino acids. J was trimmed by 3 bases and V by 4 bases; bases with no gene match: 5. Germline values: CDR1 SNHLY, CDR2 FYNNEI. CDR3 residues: CASSVGGGYYGYTF. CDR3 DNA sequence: TGTGCCAGCAGTGTGGGAGGGGGCTACTATGGCTACACCTTC.

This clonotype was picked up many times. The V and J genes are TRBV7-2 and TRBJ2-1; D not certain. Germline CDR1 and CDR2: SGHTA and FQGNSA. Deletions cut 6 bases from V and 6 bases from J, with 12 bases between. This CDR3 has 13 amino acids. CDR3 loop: CASRFGGANEQFF. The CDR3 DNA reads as TGTGCCAGCAGGTTCGGTGGAGCCAATGAGCAGTTCTTC.

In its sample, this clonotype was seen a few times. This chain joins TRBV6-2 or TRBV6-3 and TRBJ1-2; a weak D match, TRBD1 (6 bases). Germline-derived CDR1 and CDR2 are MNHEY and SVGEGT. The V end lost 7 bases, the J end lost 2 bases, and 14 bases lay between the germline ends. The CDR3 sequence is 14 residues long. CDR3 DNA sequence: TGTGCCAGCACCTGGGGCCAGGGGAACTATGGCTACACCTTC. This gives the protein CASTWGQGNYGYTF.

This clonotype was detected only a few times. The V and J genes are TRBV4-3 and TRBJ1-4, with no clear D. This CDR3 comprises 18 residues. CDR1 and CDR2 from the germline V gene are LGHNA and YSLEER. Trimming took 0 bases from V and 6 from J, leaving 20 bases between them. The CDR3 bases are TGCGCCAGCAGCCAAGATAAGCCTCTGCGGAGAGAGGATGAAAAACTGTTTTTT. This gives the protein CASSQDKPLRREDEKLFF.

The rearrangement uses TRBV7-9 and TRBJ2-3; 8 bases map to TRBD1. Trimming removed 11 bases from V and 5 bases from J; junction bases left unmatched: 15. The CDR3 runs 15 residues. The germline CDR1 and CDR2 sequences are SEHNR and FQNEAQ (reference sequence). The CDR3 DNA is TGTGCCTGCCCCCGTAGGACAGGGATTATAGATACGCAGTATTTT. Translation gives CACPRRTGIIDTQYF.

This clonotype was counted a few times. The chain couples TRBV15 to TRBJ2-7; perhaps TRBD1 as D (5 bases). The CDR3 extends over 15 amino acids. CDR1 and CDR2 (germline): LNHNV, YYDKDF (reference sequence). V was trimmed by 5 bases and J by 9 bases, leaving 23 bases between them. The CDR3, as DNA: TGTGCCACCAGCGCCAGGGCTACCACACATTCCCGGCAGTACTTC. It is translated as CATSARATTHSRQYF.

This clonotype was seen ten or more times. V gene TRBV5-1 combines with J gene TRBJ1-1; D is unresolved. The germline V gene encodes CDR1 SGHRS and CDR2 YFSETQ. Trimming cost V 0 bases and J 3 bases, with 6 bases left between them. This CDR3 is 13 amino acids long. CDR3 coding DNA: TGCGCCAGCAGCTTGGGCAGAGACACTGAAGCTTTCTTT. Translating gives CASSLGRDTEAFF.

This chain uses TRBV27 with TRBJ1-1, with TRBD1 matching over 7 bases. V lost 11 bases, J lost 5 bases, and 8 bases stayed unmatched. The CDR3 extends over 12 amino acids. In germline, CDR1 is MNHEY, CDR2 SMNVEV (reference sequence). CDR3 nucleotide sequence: TGTGCCTCCCGGACAGGCCTGACTGAAGCTTTCTTT. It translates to CASRTGLTEAFF.